The T cell receptor beta chain described here comes from a study of blood T cell repertoires in COVID-19. Across the whole study: COVID-19 samples collected from the United States, Italy and Spain covered acute and convalescent phases. The cDNA or gDNA used as material had been derived from T cells, B-cell-depleted T cells, or PBMCs.

Original handling: The authors estimated nucleated cell counts from reference gene primer amplification. TCRdb's copy holds only in-frame clones and misses some; the assay was immunoSEQ multiplex PCR. Clone size and V and J calls were adopted from that table, with D and trimming inferred from the DNA. The data hold about 96,000 clones, with roughly 75% observed a single time. The CDR3 contains 17 residues. V lost 6 bases, J lost 0 bases, and 6 bases stayed unmatched. Germline CDR1 reads MNHEY; CDR2 reads SVGEGT. This receptor was obtained from a man between 50 and 59 years old who had recovered from COVID-19. V usage is TRBV6-2 or TRBV6-3 and J usage is TRBJ2-6; TRBD1 aligns across 9 bases. Sequenced sample: peripheral blood. The CDR3 sequence is CASSRGQGNSGANVLTF. Here the CDR3 DNA reads TGTGCCAGCAGCCGTGGACAGGGGAACTCTGGGGCCAACGTCCTGACTTTC.